The 11 T cell receptor beta chains in this list originate from one sample, sequenced in a study of CD8 T cells in Susac syndrome. The RNA, about 0.45 to 1 ug, was put through reverse transcription using random hexamers. Each CDR3 protein gets one entry after TCRdb re-called the immunoSEQ multiplex PCR reads with MiXCR. The data contain about 210,000 distinct CDR3 sequences, about 95% of them seen just once; the ten biggest clones take up approximately 0.15%. What was sequenced was CD4+ T cells from PBMCs. These receptors originate from a human donor with Susac syndrome.

This sequence joins TRBV5-4 and TRBJ2-3, with 7 bases aligning to TRBD2. The J segment lost 1 base and the V segment lost 5 bases, leaving 4 bases of the junction unmatched. The CDR3 length is 14 residues. CDR1 is SGHNT and CDR2 is YYREEE in the germline V gene (reference sequence). The CDR3 DNA sequence: TGTGCCAGCAGAAACACTAGCGGCACAGATACGCAGTATTTT. Protein: CASRNTSGTDTQYF.

The chain combines TRBV6-2 or TRBV6-3 with TRBJ2-5, with TRBD1 identical over 7 bases. Per germline, CDR1 MNHEY and CDR2 SVGEGT. The CDR3 runs 15 residues. After removal of 6 bases from V and 2 bases from J, the junction contained 9 bases not matched to a gene. The CDR3 nucleotides read TGTGCCAGCAGAAGACCGACAGGGATTCAAGAGACCCAGTACTTC. This sequence encodes CASRRPTGIQETQYF.

This chain uses TRBV30 with TRBJ2-5; D gene unclear. Germline assignment: CDR1 GTSNPN and CDR2 SVGIG (reference sequence). V lost 4 bases and J 4 bases, leaving 7 bases between the germline ends. This CDR3 spans 11 amino acids. CDR3 in amino acids: CAWTLGETQYF. In nucleotides, the CDR3 is TGTGCCTGGACCCTCGGAGAGACCCAGTACTTC.

V gene TRBV6-4 combines with J gene TRBJ1-1; 7 bases align to TRBD1. After removal of 6 bases from V and 4 bases from J, the junction contained 5 bases not matched to a gene. Germline V CDR1 and CDR2: MRHNA, SNTAGT. The CDR3 covers 13 residues. CDR3 in DNA: TGTGCCAGCAGCTTGGACAGGAGCACTGAAGCTTTCTTT. It specifies CASSLDRSTEAFF.

The chain employs TRBV18 and TRBJ1-6, with D maybe TRBD1 (6 bases). Germline V CDR1 and CDR2: KGHSH, LQKENI. This CDR3 has 15 amino acids. With 4 bases removed from V and 5 bases from J, the gap between germline ends came to 12 bases. CDR3 bases: TGTGCCAGCTCACTCCGGGACACCGATAATTCACCCCTCCACTTT. The encoded protein is CASSLRDTDNSPLHF. Supplemented by reference TRBV18 and TRBJ1-6, the full variable domain reads NAGVMQNPRHLVRRRGQEARLRCSPMKGHSHVYWYRQLPEEGLKFMVYLQKENIIDESGMPKERFSAEFPKEGPSILRIQQVVRGDSAAYFCASSLRDTDNSPLHFGNGTRLTVT.

V and J are TRBV20-1 and TRBJ1-1, with D maybe TRBD1 (6 bases). Germline CDR1 reads DFQATT; CDR2 reads SNEGSKA (reference sequence). The CDR3 has 15 residues. The germline V and J ends were trimmed by 1 base and 1 base, with 13 bases remaining between them. The CDR3 nucleotides read TGCAGTGCTAGAGCCCCGACAGGAGCGAACACTGAAGCTTTCTTT. Its protein product is CSARAPTGANTEAFF.

This clonotype was found once. The chain has TRBV29-1 and TRBJ1-2; perhaps TRBD1 as D (6 bases). V gave up 7 bases and J gave up 8 bases, with 14 bases separating them. The V gene's germline CDR1 is SQVTM and CDR2 ANQGSEA. CDR3 size: 11 residues. The CDR3 region is CSASWGQGYTF. The DNA of the CDR3 is TGCAGCGCCTCATGGGGGCAAGGCTACACCTTC.

The genes are TRBV12-5 and TRBJ1-4; TRBD1 matches at 7 bases. Germline CDR1 LGHNT, CDR2 FRNRAP. The CDR3 runs to 14 residues. V was pared by 5 bases and J by 4 bases, with 4 bases of the junction left unmatched. The CDR3 DNA is TGTGCTAGTGGTCTCGGGACAGTTAATGAAAAACTGTTTTTT. It yields the protein CASGLGTVNEKLFF.

The chain recombines TRBV30 with TRBJ1-4; possible D gene TRBD1, 6 bases. Between the trimmed V and J ends, which lost 3 bases and 6 bases, there was a span of 11 bases. CDR1 and CDR2 (germline): GTSNPN, SVGIG (reference sequence). This CDR3 spans 13 amino acids. The CDR3 region has the DNA TGTGCCTGGAGGCCAGGGGAAGATGAAAAACTGTTTTTT. Translation gives CAWRPGEDEKLFF.

The V and J genes are TRBV7-9 and TRBJ2-7, with a possible D match to TRBD2 (7 bases). Germline lookup yields CDR1 SEHNR and CDR2 FQNEAQ (reference sequence). The CDR3 consists of 15 residues. Trimming left V 1 base short and J 2 bases short, with 12 bases between. This CDR3 reads CASSLGGGGPYEQYF. DNA for the CDR3: TGTGCCAGCAGCTTAGGAGGGGGGGGCCCCTACGAGCAGTACTTC. The variable domain in full, with the rest retrieved from reference TRBV7-9 and TRBJ2-7, is DTGVSQNPRHKITKRGQNVTFRCDPISEHNRLYWYRQTLGQGPEFLTYFQNEAQLEKSRLLSDRFSAERPKGSFSTLEIQRTEQGDSAMYLCASSLGGGGPYEQYFGPGTRLTVT.

Only one count was recorded for this clonotype. This chain uses TRBV12-3 or TRBV12-4 with TRBJ2-7; no firm D call. Deletions cut 11 bases from V and 4 bases from J, with 24 bases between. This CDR3 has 15 amino acids. The CDR3 is CAGEDGGDNLYEQYF. In nucleotides, the CDR3 is TGTGCCGGGGAAGATGGCGGAGACAACCTATACGAGCAGTACTTC.